One sample yielded the 3 T cell receptor beta chains listed below, sequenced in a study of cytomegalovirus exposure and HLA in healthy donors. PCR was performed using 60 Vbeta and 13 Jbeta primers. Data came from immunoSEQ multiplex PCR; TCRdb stores just in-frame clones and leaves some out. In the table there are fewer than 100,000 clones, about 78% of which are singletons. Sample: PBMCs. The receptors shown here come from a woman in her thirties or forties in good health and CMV-seropositive.

V is TRBV5-1 and J is TRBJ2-7; the match to TRBD2 covers 8 bases. The ends lost 1 base at V and 2 bases at J; junction bases unmatched: 5. The germline CDR1 and CDR2 sequences are SGHRS and YFSETQ. The CDR3 has 15 amino acids. CDR3 coding DNA: TGCGCCAGCAGCTTGCCCGGGACTAGAGCCTACGAGCAGTACTTC. This sequence encodes CASSLPGTRAYEQYF.

The chain links TRBV7-9 to TRBJ2-7, with a tentative D call TRBD2 (5 bases). Germline V CDR1 and CDR2: SEHNR, FQNEAQ (reference sequence). The CDR3 is made up of 13 amino acids. Between the trimmed V and J ends, which lost 5 bases and 13 bases, there was a span of 21 bases. The CDR3 DNA follows: TGTGCCAGCAGCCCCTCCGAGAGGGCCAACTACTACTTC. Translated: CASSPSERANYYF.

The chain couples TRBV2 to TRBJ2-3; 12 nucleotides match TRBD2. CDR1 and CDR2 from the germline V gene are SNHLY and FYNNEI. CDR3 length: 16 amino acids. V shed 8 bases and J 2 bases; nucleotides not matched to a gene: 8. CDR3: CASGGLAGGLTDTQYF. DNA for the CDR3: TGTGCCAGCGGGGGGCTAGCGGGAGGGCTCACAGATACGCAGTATTTT.